This T cell receptor (beta chain) was retrieved from a study of low-dose radiotherapy and immunotherapy resistance in tumors. Study at large: A dose of 0.5 Gy per fraction was delivered to Cohort 1 every 2 weeks, for a total of 6.5 Gy. Individuals in Cohort 2 had 1 Gy per fraction every two weeks, adding up to 13 Gy over 26 weeks.

Primers targeting TRAV and TRBV primed first-strand cDNA, covering alpha and beta chains. PCR amplification of the TCRs was performed with Phusion for 20 PCR cycles, and it relied on a constant-region primer together with a V-primer adapter. TCRdb passed the reads through MiXCR, listing each CDR3 protein once. The sample contains over 15,000 distinct CDR3 sequences, less than 85% of which appear only once. Trimming took 4 bases from V and 1 from J, leaving 10 bases between them. The germline CDR1 and CDR2 sequences are SGHDT and YYEEEE. This CDR3 spans 14 amino acids. It was nivolumab, ipilimumab, aspirin, low-dose cyclophosphamide and low-dose radiotherapy that donors received. Eligible patients had advanced solid tumors lacking tumor-infiltrating lymphocytes.

The V call is TRBV5-6, the J call TRBJ2-3, with a possible D match to TRBD2 (5 bases). This TCR came from a human donor with advanced metastatic prostate, ovarian, gallbladder or colorectal cancer (not recorded which). This table probably holds off-target reads from a library built for another chain. CDR3 DNA: TGTGCCAGCAGCGGCAACGGGGGCACAGATACGCAGTATTTT. Protein product: CASSGNGGTDTQYF.